Listed here are 25 T cell receptor beta chains from one sample, sequenced in a study of shared clonotypes between healthy human individuals (dated by TCRdb to 2018 to 2021). Preparation of the library involved the immunoSEQ multiplex PCR assay. TCRdb obtained this table from immuneACCESS and retained in-frame rearrangements with V and J assigned. These tables miss some clones; where compared with another copy, unresolved V genes account for less than half of the shortfall, and the remainder is unexplained. For this sample the table gives 2 million to 2.5 million clones, of which approximately 95% were detected only once. About 0.37% of the sample rests with the top ten. Material for sequencing was naive CD4+ T cells from PBMCs. The cell subset or site label for this specimen denotes: CD45RA+ positively selected. The source of these receptors is a man between 18 and 29 years old in good health. Some clones in this sample may be carry-over from other donors' samples.

V gene TRBV28 combines with J gene TRBJ1-2; 10 bases match TRBD1. J gave up 5 bases and V 5 bases, and 5 bases lay outside the gene matches. CDR1 is MDHEN, CDR2 SYDVKM, per germline. CDR3 length: 14 amino acids. The CDR3 loop reads CASSISGQGYGYTF. CDR3 sequence (DNA): TGTGCCAGCAGTATCTCGGGACAGGGGTATGGCTACACCTTC.

J is TRBJ2-1 and V is TRBV7-8; no clear D. The CDR3 spans 14 residues. Trimming pared 6 bases from V and 2 bases from J, leaving 11 bases between. Germline V gene data show CDR1 as SGHVS and CDR2 as FQNEAQ. DNA of the CDR3: TGTGCCAGCAGTCCAGCTGAGACCTACAATGAGCAGTTCTTC. Amino acid sequence: CASSPAETYNEQFF.

This sequence joins TRBV7-6 and TRBJ2-5; no clear D gene. CDR1 is SGHVS and CDR2 is FNYEAQ in the germline V gene. V was clipped by 4 bases and J by 2 bases, with 8 bases between them. This CDR3 comprises 13 residues. DNA of the CDR3: TGTGCCAGCAGCTCACAGTTGCAAGAGACCCAGTACTTC. Translated, it gives CASSSQLQETQYF.

V is TRBV27 and J is TRBJ2-3, with TRBD1 as a possible D gene (6 bases). The CDR3 contains 17 residues. Germline V gene data show CDR1 as MNHEY and CDR2 as SMNVEV (reference sequence). V was shortened by 5 bases and J by 2 bases, with 20 bases between the two germline ends. CDR3: CASSPRGRGISTDTQYF. In DNA, the CDR3 is TGTGCCAGCAGTCCCAGGGGCAGGGGTATTTCCACAGATACGCAGTATTTT.

This rearrangement joins TRBV7-9 to TRBJ2-1; tentative D call: TRBD2 (6 bases). The germline V gene encodes CDR1 SEHNR and CDR2 FQNEAQ (reference sequence). CDR3 length: 13 amino acids. The V end lost 5 bases, the J end lost 7 bases, and 12 bases lay between the germline ends. In DNA form, the CDR3 reads TGTGCCAGCAGCCCCGGGAGTTGGAATGAGCAGTTCTTC. As protein: CASSPGSWNEQFF.

V and J are TRBV2 and TRBJ1-2; D unclear. The V end was cut by 7 bases, the J end by 2 bases, with 26 bases between. Germline V gene sequence: CDR1 SNHLY, CDR2 FYNNEI. The CDR3 covers 18 residues. In DNA, the CDR3 is TGTGCCAGCACCTCAATCCTGGTATGGGCAGGAGAAAACTATGGCTACACCTTC. Residues: CASTSILVWAGENYGYTF.

The rearrangement joins TRBV10-3 to TRBJ1-1, with 8 bases aligning to TRBD1. Germline V gene sequence: CDR1 ENHRY, CDR2 SYGVKD. The CDR3 totals 19 residues. V lost 0 bases and J lost 1; bases outside the gene matches: 13. Here the CDR3 DNA reads TGTGCCATCAGTGAGTCGTTCAGGGGGCTTAAGTTAGGGAACACTGAAGCTTTCTTT. Its translation is CAISESFRGLKLGNTEAFF.

The chain recombines TRBV10-2 with TRBJ2-2; TRBD2 matches 11 bases. Germline CDR1 reads WSHSY; CDR2 reads SAAADI. The CDR3 runs to 16 residues. V shed 6 bases, J shed 5 bases, and the junction held 8 bases outside the gene matches. CDR3 DNA sequence: TGCGCCAGCAGCTTAGCGGGAGGGCCGTTAACCGGGGAGCTGTTTTTT. Translated: CASSLAGGPLTGELFF.

The V and J genes are TRBV4-1 and TRBJ2-3; tentative D call: TRBD1 (6 bases). The germline V and J ends were trimmed by 0 bases and 2 bases, with 21 bases remaining between them. The V gene's germline CDR1 is MGHRA and CDR2 YSYEKL. CDR3 size: 19 residues. CDR3 sequence (DNA): TGCGCCAGCAGCCAAGATCCAAGGGGGTTGACCTTGATCACAGATACGCAGTATTTT. It translates to CASSQDPRGLTLITDTQYF.

This clone occurred a few times. The same CDR3 arises from other DNA sequences in this sample as well. The rearrangement joins TRBV5-1 to TRBJ2-3; the D call may be TRBD1 or TRBD2 (5 bases each). V dropped 0 bases and J dropped 0 bases, with 5 bases sitting between them. The CDR3 loop spans 14 amino acids. Germline CDR1 SGHRS, CDR2 YFSETQ. CDR3 protein: CASSLGGSTDTQYF. CDR3 nucleotide sequence: TGCGCCAGCAGCTTGGGGGGGAGCACAGATACGCAGTATTTT.

The rearrangement joins TRBV5-6 to TRBJ1-2; 10 bases line up with TRBD1. V gave up 2 bases and J gave up 7 bases; unmatched junction bases: 2. The CDR3 loop spans 13 amino acids. CDR1 and CDR2 (germline): SGHDT, YYEEEE. The CDR3 region is CASSFRQGAGYTF. The CDR3 DNA reads TGTGCCAGCAGCTTCAGACAGGGGGCTGGCTACACCTTC.

This clone was counted once. V is TRBV15 and J is TRBJ1-4, with 7 positions matching TRBD1. V dropped 0 bases and J dropped 8; count of bases not matched to a gene: 3. The CDR3 is 14 amino acids. CDR1 and CDR2 from the germline V gene are LNHNV and YYDKDF (reference sequence). The CDR3 is CATSREGGVEKLFF. The CDR3, as DNA: TGTGCCACCAGCAGAGAAGGGGGCGTGGAAAAACTGTTTTTT.

The chain combines TRBV23-1 with TRBJ2-7, with no clear D. TRBV23-1 is treated as an ORF (open reading frame) with a function not yet certain. V gave up 0 bases and J gave up 5 bases, with 14 bases separating them. This CDR3 comprises 15 residues. The CDR3 nucleotides read TGCGCCAGCAGTCAATCGTCGAAAGAGCGACACGAGCAGTACTTC. This encodes CASSQSSKERHEQYF.

The J gene is TRBJ2-1, the V gene TRBV5-4; 7 nucleotides line up with TRBD2. Per germline, CDR1 SGHNT and CDR2 YYREEE (reference sequence). The CDR3 consists of 14 residues. J lost 5 bases, V lost 5 bases, and 7 bases had no gene match. The CDR3 bases are TGTGCCAGCAGTTCGCCGGGAGGCCACAATGAGCAGTTCTTC. This codes for CASSSPGGHNEQFF. Drawing the rest from reference TRBV5-4 and TRBJ2-1, the complete variable domain is ETGVTQSPTHLIKTRGQQVTLRCSSQSGHNTVSWYQQALGQGPQFIFQYYREEENGRGNFPPRFSGLQFPNYSSELNVNALELDDSALYLCASSSPGGHNEQFFGPGTRLTVL.

This clone was seen once. The chain carries TRBV6-5 and TRBJ2-7; D might be TRBD1 or TRBD2, each matching 5 bases. Between the trimmed V and J ends, which lost 5 bases and 1 base, there was a span of 12 bases. The germline V gene encodes CDR1 MNHEY and CDR2 SVGAGI. The length of the CDR3 is 14 residues. The CDR3 is CASSRDPESYEQYF. The CDR3 nucleotides read TGTGCCAGCAGTCGGGACCCCGAGTCCTACGAGCAGTACTTC.

The table lists this clone with a count of one. This rearrangement joins TRBV9 to TRBJ2-2; 7 bases are a match to TRBD2. This CDR3 is 15 amino acids long. Germline trimming cut 1 base from V and 2 bases from J; bases unmatched to any gene: 2. The germline V gene encodes CDR1 SGDLS and CDR2 YYNGEE. The CDR3: CASSVLAENTGELFF. As DNA, the CDR3 is TGTGCCAGCAGCGTACTAGCGGAAAACACCGGGGAGCTGTTTTTT.

V gene TRBV28 combines with J gene TRBJ1-2; a weak D match, TRBD1 (6 bases). V lost 3 bases, J lost 4 bases, and 18 bases lay in between. In germline, CDR1 is MDHEN, CDR2 SYDVKM. The CDR3 has 16 residues. CDR3 sequence (DNA): TGTGCCAGCAGTTTCAATCTACAGGGAGAGGTCTATGGCTACACCTTC. This codes for CASSFNLQGEVYGYTF.

The chain is built from TRBV4-2 and TRBJ2-3; TRBD2 matches 9 bases. Germline V lookup: CDR1 LGHNA, CDR2 YNFKEQ. J gave up 8 bases and V 1 base, and 7 bases lay outside the gene matches. CDR3 length: 15 amino acids. CDR3 residues: CASSQAQTSGTTQYF. The DNA of the CDR3 is TGTGCCAGCAGCCAAGCGCAGACTAGCGGTACTACGCAGTATTTT.

This chain links TRBV2 with TRBJ2-5; no clear D. The germline V gene has CDR1 SNHLY and CDR2 FYNNEI. V was pared by 5 bases and J by 0 bases, with 7 bases between. The CDR3 runs to 13 residues. DNA of the CDR3: TGTGCCAGCAGTCCTGACAACCAAGAGACCCAGTACTTC. Amino acids: CASSPDNQETQYF.

CDR3 amino acids: CASRPGLALTYNEQFF. In DNA, the CDR3 is TGTGCCAGCAGGCCTGGACTCGCCTTGACCTACAATGAGCAGTTCTTC. This chain joins TRBV7-3 and TRBJ2-1, with D possibly TRBD2 on 5 matching bases. The CDR3 is 16 amino acids. Per the germline V gene, CDR1 is SGHTA and CDR2 is FQGTGA. V lost 6 bases to trimming and J lost 2 bases, with 17 bases between them.

This clone was seen once. The rearrangement uses TRBV27 and TRBJ2-5; TRBD1 matches at 10 bases. The CDR3 is 14 amino acids. CDR1 and CDR2 from the germline V gene are MNHEY and SMNVEV (reference sequence). The V and J ends lost 4 bases and 10 bases, in that order; junction bases with no gene match: 9. CDR3 region: CASSSPGTGALQYF. The DNA of the CDR3 is TGTGCCAGCAGTTCCCCCGGGACAGGGGCCCTCCAGTACTTC.

The gene calls are TRBV30 and TRBJ1-2; D is ambiguous. Deletions cut 3 bases from V and 3 bases from J, with 17 bases between. This CDR3 contains 15 residues. CDR1 is GTSNPN and CDR2 is SVGIG in the germline V gene (reference sequence). CDR3 protein: CAWSAKTERDYGYTF. DNA of the CDR3: TGTGCCTGGAGCGCCAAGACGGAGAGAGACTATGGCTACACCTTC. Full variable domain (rest looked up from reference TRBV30 and TRBJ1-2): SQTIHQWPATLVQPVGSPLSLECTVEGTSNPNLYWYRQAAGRGLQLLFYSVGIGQISSEVPQNLSASRPQDRQFILSSKKLLLSDSGFYLCAWSAKTERDYGYTFGSGTRLTVV.

The V and J genes are TRBV28 and TRBJ1-1, with D perhaps TRBD1 (5 bases). This CDR3 comprises 14 residues. V was pared by 7 bases and J by 2 bases, with 14 bases between. Germline V gene data show CDR1 as MDHEN and CDR2 as SYDVKM. CDR3: CASTPGTSNTEAFF. For the CDR3, the DNA is TGTGCCAGCACTCCAGGGACCTCAAACACTGAAGCTTTCTTT. Complete variable domain (other parts from reference TRBV28 and TRBJ1-1): DVKVTQSSRYLVKRTGEKVFLECVQDMDHENMFWYRQDPGLGLRLIYFSYDVKMKEKGDIPEGYSVSREKKERFSLILESASTNQTSMYLCASTPGTSNTEAFFGQGTRLTVV.

A word on this clone: The sample has other DNA sequences that encode this CDR3 too. V and J are TRBV5-1 and TRBJ2-5, with D unclear. The germline V gene has CDR1 SGHRS and CDR2 YFSETQ. Trimming pared 1 base from V and 1 base from J, leaving 2 bases between. The CDR3 totals 12 residues. In DNA, the CDR3 is TGCGCCAGCAGCTTGTTCCAAGAGACCCAGTACTTC. It is translated as CASSLFQETQYF.

The chain combines TRBV10-3 with TRBJ2-5; either TRBD1 or TRBD2 may fit D (5 bases each). Germline CDR1 and CDR2: ENHRY and SYGVKD. The CDR3 runs 13 residues. Trimming shortened V by 6 bases and J by 4 bases, and 12 bases separated the two germline ends. The CDR3: CAISGRGGETQYF. Written as DNA, the CDR3 is TGTGCCATCAGCGGACGGGGCGGAGAGACCCAGTACTTC.